Shown below are 21 T cell receptor beta chains from a single sample sequenced in a study of cytomegalovirus exposure and HLA in healthy donors. The primer mix had 60 Vbeta and 13 Jbeta primers. The repertoire was sequenced with immunoSEQ multiplex PCR; TCRdb's copy has only in-frame clones and lacks some. Among about 250,000 clones listed, 80% were seen once. The sequenced sample was PBMCs. The receptors stem from a girl aged 2-10 years in good health and CMV-seronegative.

The chain carries TRBV10-3 and TRBJ1-3, with D hard to call. V was clipped by 4 bases and J by 0 bases, with 7 bases between them. The CDR3 contains 14 residues. The V gene's germline CDR1 is ENHRY and CDR2 SYGVKD. CDR3 sequence (DNA): TGTGCCATCAGTGGCGAGGGCTCTGGAAACACCATATATTTT. Encoded protein: CAISGEGSGNTIYF.

The chain combines TRBV5-4 with TRBJ2-3; tentative D call: TRBD2 (5 bases). Germline loops: CDR1 SGHNT, CDR2 YYREEE (reference sequence). Trimming shortened V by 4 bases and J by 2 bases, and 17 bases separated the two germline ends. The CDR3 has 16 amino acids. The CDR3 loop reads CASSHPKRKNTDTQYF. The CDR3, as DNA: TGTGCCAGCAGCCACCCTAAGCGGAAAAACACAGATACGCAGTATTTT. The entire variable domain, with the rest obtained from reference TRBV5-4 and TRBJ2-3, is as follows: ETGVTQSPTHLIKTRGQQVTLRCSSQSGHNTVSWYQQALGQGPQFIFQYYREEENGRGNFPPRFSGLQFPNYSSELNVNALELDDSALYLCASSHPKRKNTDTQYFGPGTRLTVL.

This chain links TRBV5-1 with TRBJ2-1; 9 nucleotides line up with TRBD2. There are 13 residues in the CDR3. Germline V lookup: CDR1 SGHRS, CDR2 YFSETQ. V gave up 6 bases and J gave up 7 bases; unmatched junction bases: 5. The CDR3 here is CASKASGVNEQFF. In DNA, the CDR3 is TGCGCCAGCAAGGCTAGCGGGGTGAATGAGCAGTTCTTC.

A remark on this clone: The identical CDR3 is also encoded by other nucleotide sequences in the sample. The V call is TRBV10-3, the J call TRBJ1-1; the D gene is possibly TRBD1 (6 bases). Deletions cut 0 bases from V and 3 bases from J, with 8 bases between. The CDR3 loop spans 14 amino acids. Germline-derived CDR1 and CDR2 are ENHRY and SYGVKD. The CDR3 spells CAISESGGDTEAFF. In DNA form, the CDR3 reads TGTGCCATCAGTGAGTCAGGGGGTGACACTGAAGCTTTCTTT.

V and J are TRBV30 and TRBJ2-1, with 9 bases fitting TRBD2. The CDR3 is made up of 16 amino acids. J was trimmed by 1 base and V by 5 bases; bases with no gene match: 9. Germline V CDR1 and CDR2: GTSNPN, SVGIG (reference sequence). As DNA, the CDR3 is TGTGCCTGGGGACCCCCTAGCGGGAATTCCTACAATGAGCAGTTCTTC. It codes for CAWGPPSGNSYNEQFF.

This chain connects TRBV28 to TRBJ2-7; TRBD2 matches at 12 bases. This CDR3 has 18 amino acids. Germline CDR1 is MDHEN and CDR2 is SYDVKM. The trim removed 4 bases at V and 3 bases at J, leaving 13 bases unmatched. CDR3 amino acids: CASSWASGRAAVSYEQYF. CDR3 sequence (DNA): TGTGCCAGCAGTTGGGCTAGCGGGAGGGCCGCCGTAAGCTACGAGCAGTACTTC.

V is TRBV19 and J is TRBJ1-5; D remains unclear. CDR3 length: 15 amino acids. The germline V gene has CDR1 LNHDA and CDR2 SQIVND (reference sequence). V was cut by 4 bases and J by 0 bases, with 10 bases left in between. The CDR3 protein is CASSTQRYSNQPQHF. The CDR3 coding sequence is TGTGCCAGTAGTACCCAGCGGTATAGCAATCAGCCCCAGCATTTT. Together with reference TRBV19 and TRBJ1-5, the CDR3 gives the full variable domain: DGGITQSPKYLFRKEGQNVTLSCEQNLNHDAMYWYRQDPGQGLRLIYYSQIVNDFQKGDIAEGYSVSREKKESFPLTVTSAQKNPTAFYLCASSTQRYSNQPQHFGDGTRLSIL.

The chain combines TRBV5-1 with TRBJ2-1; 10 bases align to TRBD1. With V trimmed by 4 bases and J by 6 bases, 4 bases remained unmatched. The CDR3 is made up of 14 amino acids. CDR1 and CDR2 (germline): SGHRS, YFSETQ. This CDR3 reads CASSPWTGGNEQFF. The CDR3 nucleotides read TGCGCCAGCAGCCCCTGGACAGGGGGCAATGAGCAGTTCTTC.

This clone has only a few counts. J is TRBJ2-7 and V is TRBV5-1; D is unclear. Germline CDR1 is SGHRS and CDR2 is YFSETQ. The CDR3 spans 15 residues. Trimming took 0 bases from V and 0 from J, leaving 10 bases between them. In nucleotides, the CDR3 is TGCGCCAGCAGCTTGGATACAGTTTCCTCCTACGAGCAGTACTTC. Encoded protein: CASSLDTVSSYEQYF. The whole variable domain, remainder taken from reference TRBV5-1 and TRBJ2-7, is KAGVTQTPRYLIKTRGQQVTLSCSPISGHRSVSWYQQTPGQGLQFLFEYFSETQRNKGNFPGRFSGRQFSNSRSEMNVSTLELGDSALYLCASSLDTVSSYEQYFGPGTRLTVT.

As regards this clone: Mismatch with germline at one junction end may stem from a read error. V gene TRBV28 combines with J gene TRBJ1-1; weak D call: TRBD1 (6 bases). The CDR3 totals 12 residues. CDR1 and CDR2 from the germline V gene are MDHEN and SYDVKM. This chain's CDR3 is CASSSPGPRGFF. The CDR3 DNA is TGTGCCAGCAGTTCACCGGGCCCCAGGGGCTTTTTT.

The chain combines TRBV30 with TRBJ1-1, with a weak D call TRBD1 (6 bases). Germline CDR1 is GTSNPN and CDR2 is SVGIG (reference sequence). Trimming stripped 0 bases from V and 5 bases from J, with 16 bases between. The CDR3 is 15 residues long. The CDR3 DNA sequence: TGTGCCTGGAGTGTTGCGGCAGGGGAGTTTACTGAAGCTTTCTTT. Residues: CAWSVAAGEFTEAFF.

The V gene is TRBV27, the J gene TRBJ2-7; the D gene is possibly TRBD2 (5 bases). CDR1 is MNHEY, CDR2 SMNVEV, per germline (reference sequence). The CDR3 totals 15 residues. Between the trimmed V and J ends, which lost 2 bases and 3 bases, there was a span of 14 bases. The CDR3 sequence: CASSLRVAGGYEQYF. The CDR3 DNA is TGTGCCAGCAGTTTAAGGGTGGCAGGAGGCTACGAGCAGTACTTC.

Only a few counts were recorded for this clone. The V call is TRBV7-6, the J call TRBJ2-1, with 7 bases fitting TRBD2. The V and J ends lost 5 bases and 6 bases, in that order; junction bases with no gene match: 19. This CDR3 has 18 amino acids. In germline, CDR1 is SGHVS, CDR2 FNYEAQ. This CDR3 is CASSRPPGLRSGINEQFF. The CDR3 DNA reads as TGTGCCAGCAGCCGGCCACCGGGACTACGAAGCGGGATCAATGAGCAGTTCTTC.

This clone appeared a few times. The same CDR3 is also encoded by other DNA sequences in this sample. The chain is built from TRBV27 and TRBJ2-7, with 10 bases aligning to TRBD2. Germline V gene data show CDR1 as MNHEY and CDR2 as SMNVEV (reference sequence). V shed 5 bases and J 3 bases; nucleotides not matched to a gene: 7. This CDR3 has 15 amino acids. DNA for the CDR3: TGTGCCAGCAGTCTGTTAGCGGGGGGTAGCTACGAGCAGTACTTC. As protein: CASSLLAGGSYEQYF.

The CDR3 here is CASRSSTEETQYF. CDR3 nucleotide sequence: TGTGCCAGCAGGAGTTCCACGGAAGAGACCCAGTACTTC. V usage is TRBV6-5 and J usage is TRBJ2-5; D is ambiguous. CDR1 and CDR2 (germline): MNHEY, SVGAGI. The CDR3 spans 13 residues. The V end lost 6 bases, the J end lost 3 bases, and 11 bases lay between the germline ends.

The chain recombines TRBV30 with TRBJ2-7; a weak D match, TRBD1 (6 bases). Germline loops: CDR1 GTSNPN, CDR2 SVGIG (reference sequence). This CDR3 region has 14 residues. The V and J ends lost 5 bases and 2 bases respectively, with 16 bases between them. The CDR3 loop reads CAWGGPGAAYEQYF. Written as DNA, the CDR3 is TGTGCCTGGGGTGGGCCAGGGGCCGCCTACGAGCAGTACTTC.

This clone was seen only a few times. J is TRBJ2-1 and V is TRBV27; 10 bases line up with TRBD1. V lost 8 bases and J lost 9; bases outside the gene matches: 10. CDR1 and CDR2 (germline): MNHEY, SMNVEV (reference sequence). This CDR3 contains 14 residues. CDR3 sequence: CASPSGQGPSEQFF. The DNA for the CDR3 is TGTGCCAGCCCCTCGGGACAGGGGCCTAGTGAGCAGTTCTTC.

The rearrangement links TRBV7-6 to TRBJ2-7; a weak D match, TRBD2 (5 bases). Germline CDR1 is SGHVS and CDR2 is FNYEAQ. Trimming stripped 5 bases from V and 3 bases from J, with 17 bases between. The CDR3 runs to 15 residues. This chain's CDR3 is CASSPELGYIYEQYF. CDR3 DNA sequence: TGTGCCAGCAGCCCTGAACTAGGTTACATCTACGAGCAGTACTTC.

The chain recombines TRBV14 with TRBJ2-7, with TRBD1 as a possible D gene (6 bases). V was trimmed by 0 bases and J by 5 bases, leaving 17 bases between them. Looked up from germline, CDR1 is SGHDN and CDR2 is FVKESK. The length of the CDR3 is 16 residues. The CDR3 DNA sequence: TGTGCCAGCAGCCAAGATCGTAACAGGGACACTGACGAGCAGTACTTC. Protein: CASSQDRNRDTDEQYF.

In this sample, this clone turned up once. V usage is TRBV27 and J usage is TRBJ2-1, with 7 bases aligning to TRBD1. The CDR3 runs to 13 residues. The junction had 10 bases not matched to a gene; V was cut back by 8 bases and J by 9 bases. Per germline, CDR1 MNHEY and CDR2 SMNVEV (reference sequence). CDR3 coding DNA: TGTGCCAGCGCCGGGGAAGGGGGCTTTGAGCAGTTCTTC. Protein sequence: CASAGEGGFEQFF.

This rearrangement joins TRBV21-1 to TRBJ1-5; whether TRBD1, the table's D call, matches the DNA was not checked. TRBV21-1 is marked as a pseudogene. The CDR3 sequence is 17 residues long. CDR3 coding DNA: TGTGCCAGCAGCAAAACCAACAGGGGGCTTTTCAATCAGCCCCAGCATTTT. As protein: CASSKTNRGLFNQPQHF.